This TCR beta chain derives from a study of blood T cell repertoires in COVID-19. Using immunoSEQ multiplex PCR, the repertoire was profiled, and TCRdb retains in-frame clones only, with some absent. Of over 110,000 clones listed, roughly 85% are singletons. Sequences were obtained from peripheral blood. This sequence originates from a man aged 55-75 years with acute or convalescent COVID-19.

The CDR3 spells CAWRSGQTNEKLFF. As DNA, the CDR3 is TGTGCCTGGAGATCGGGACAGACTAATGAAAAACTGTTTTTT. The chain employs TRBV30 and TRBJ1-4, with TRBD1 matching over 7 bases. J was trimmed by 2 bases and V by 3 bases; bases with no gene match: 3. CDR3 length equals 14 residues. The germline CDR1 and CDR2 sequences are GTSNPN and SVGIG (reference sequence).